The T cell receptor beta chain under discussion was sequenced for a study of blood T cell repertoires in COVID-19. The wider study: COVID-19 samples, acute and convalescent, were from the United States, Italy and Spain. The analysed material was cDNA or gDNA that came from T cells, B-cell-depleted T cells, or PBMCs.

Clones were read by immunoSEQ multiplex PCR, and TCRdb kept only the in-frame ones, dropping some. The sample lists more than 80,000 clones; about three quarters were seen once. The ends were cut back, 4 bases at V and 0 bases at J, with 12 bases in the middle. Germline V gene lookup returns CDR1 SQVTM and CDR2 ANQGSEA. This CDR3 is 14 amino acids long. The TCR was taken from a woman at least 80 years old with active or convalescent COVID-19. Sequencing was done on a sample of peripheral blood. This chain uses TRBV29-1 with TRBJ1-1; possible D gene TRBD1, 6 bases. The CDR3 coding sequence is TGCAGCGTTGGACGGACAGTCCTGAACACTGAAGCTTTCTTT. Translation: CSVGRTVLNTEAFF.